A single sample gave rise to the 12 T cell receptor beta chains below, sequenced in a study of T cell repertoires in cytomegalovirus infection. The antigens of these receptors remain unknown. TCRdb recomputed calls from the reads with MiXCR, one row per CDR3 protein. The table records 100,000 to 150,000 distinct CDR3 sequences, around 25% of them present only once. The sample consisted of PBMCs, sequenced either directly or after in vitro stimulation (not recorded which). The receptors were gathered from a human donor in good health (CMV status not recorded). Some clones in this sample may be carry-over from other donors' samples.

This clonotype was observed at least ten times. The rearrangement links TRBV28 to TRBJ1-2; D perhaps matches TRBD1 (5 bases). V was cut by 2 bases and J by 5 bases, with 12 bases left in between. Germline V gene sequence: CDR1 MDHEN, CDR2 SYDVKM. The CDR3 totals 14 residues. CDR3 sequence reads: CASSLPLGVYGYTF. CDR3 nucleotide sequence: TGTGCCAGCAGTTTACCGCTAGGGGTATATGGCTACACCTTC.

This chain joins TRBV6-2 or TRBV6-3 and TRBJ2-2; D not certain. The V and J ends lost 6 bases and 1 base respectively, with 9 bases between them. Per the germline V gene, CDR1 is MNHEY and CDR2 is SVGEGT. The length of the CDR3 is 14 residues. The CDR3, as DNA: TGTGCCAGCAGCGACGGGCTGAACACCGGGGAGCTGTTTTTT. It encodes CASSDGLNTGELFF.

This clonotype was recorded once. This rearrangement joins TRBV20-1 to TRBJ2-3; 10 bases are a match to TRBD1. CDR1 and CDR2 from the germline V gene are DFQATT and SNEGSKA (reference sequence). The CDR3 runs 13 residues. V dropped 6 bases and J dropped 5; count of bases not matched to a gene: 5. The CDR3 here is CSANRDRGDTQYF. CDR3 bases: TGCAGTGCAAACCGGGACAGGGGAGATACGCAGTATTTT.

The chain combines TRBV7-4 with TRBJ1-6; D call uncertain. The CDR3 extends over 16 amino acids. Deletions cut 3 bases from V and 5 bases from J, with 14 bases between. From germline, CDR1 is SGHVT and CDR2 SQSDAQ. The CDR3 loop reads CASSFRLEQNNSPLHF. Here the CDR3 DNA reads TGTGCCAGCAGCTTCAGACTAGAACAGAATAATTCACCCCTCCACTTT. Full variable domain (missing parts from reference TRBV7-4 and TRBJ1-6): GAGVSQSPRYKVAKRGRDVALRCDSISGHVTLYWYRQTLGQGSEVLTYSQSDAQRDKSGRPSGRFSAERPERSVSTLKIQRTEQGDSAVYLCASSFRLEQNNSPLHFGNGTRLTVT.

The chain recombines TRBV20-1 with TRBJ2-5; D gene unclear. CDR1 is DFQATT, CDR2 SNEGSKA, per germline (reference sequence). This CDR3 spans 13 amino acids. The V and J ends lost 0 bases and 3 bases respectively, with 8 bases between them. CDR3 loop: CSARDGQKETQYF. The DNA of the CDR3 is TGCAGTGCTAGAGATGGCCAGAAAGAGACCCAGTACTTC.

This clonotype occurred many times. The chain joins TRBV7-2 to TRBJ1-2, with D hard to call. Germline V gives CDR1 SGHTA, CDR2 FQGNSA. V lost 3 bases to trimming and J lost 8 bases, with 16 bases between them. The CDR3 length is 14 residues. The CDR3 bases are TGTGCCAGCAGCTTTAACTTGGACGGACTCGGCTACACCTTC. As protein: CASSFNLDGLGYTF. Looking up the rest from reference TRBV7-2 and TRBJ1-2 gives the full variable domain: GAGVSQSPSNKVTEKGKDVELRCDPISGHTALYWYRQSLGQGLEFLIYFQGNSAPDKSGLPSDRFSAERTGGSVSTLTIQRTQQEDSAVYLCASSFNLDGLGYTFGSGTRLTVV.

The chain joins TRBV9 to TRBJ2-7; 9 nucleotides agree with TRBD2. Germline loops: CDR1 SGDLS, CDR2 YYNGEE. The V and J ends lost 0 bases and 6 bases, in that order; junction bases with no gene match: 13. The CDR3 spans 17 residues. The CDR3 bases are TGTGCCAGCAGCGTAGATCTCGGCGGGAGGGCCCTCGCCGAGCAGTACTTC. It yields the protein CASSVDLGGRALAEQYF.

This clonotype was found a few times. V usage is TRBV7-2 and J usage is TRBJ1-2, with 10 positions matching TRBD1. The germline V gene encodes CDR1 SGHTA and CDR2 FQGNSA. There are 15 residues in the CDR3. With 5 bases clipped from V and 5 bases from J, the junction kept 8 bases outside the gene matches. CDR3 in amino acids: CASSTRTGGSYGYTF. The CDR3, as DNA: TGTGCCAGCAGCACGAGGACAGGGGGTTCTTATGGCTACACCTTC.

This clonotype was counted a few times. The chain couples TRBV7-9 to TRBJ2-1; 10 bases match TRBD2. This CDR3 spans 12 amino acids. With 1 base clipped from V and 14 bases from J, the junction kept 2 bases outside the gene matches. Germline-derived CDR1 and CDR2 are SEHNR and FQNEAQ (reference sequence). CDR3 loop: CASSLVLAGEFF. CDR3 DNA: TGTGCCAGCAGCTTAGTGCTAGCGGGAGAGTTCTTC.

This clonotype was detected only a few times. The chain carries TRBV4-3 and TRBJ2-1; D tentatively reads TRBD1 or TRBD2 (5 bases each). Germline V CDR1 and CDR2: LGHNA, YSLEER. V lost 4 bases to trimming and J lost 7 bases, with 17 bases between them. This CDR3 contains 15 residues. The CDR3 DNA reads TGCGCCAGCAGCCGCCGCCAGGGAGTATCAAATGAGCAGTTCTTC. It yields the protein CASSRRQGVSNEQFF.

This clonotype was counted a few times. The V and J genes are TRBV5-6 and TRBJ2-2; 8 bases match TRBD1. Germline V gives CDR1 SGHDT, CDR2 YYEEEE. Unmatched junction bases numbered 5, after V lost 4 bases and J lost 6 bases. The CDR3 extends over 14 amino acids. The CDR3 loop reads CASSKQGEAGELFF. CDR3 sequence (DNA): TGTGCCAGCAGCAAACAGGGGGAGGCCGGGGAGCTGTTTTTT.

The table lists this clonotype with many counts. V and J are TRBV7-2 and TRBJ2-7; D may correspond to TRBD1 or TRBD2 (6 bases each). Between the trimmed V and J ends, which lost 0 bases and 6 bases, there was a span of 9 bases. CDR3 length: 13 amino acids. In germline, CDR1 is SGHTA, CDR2 FQGNSA. CDR3: CASSLAGGSEQYV. CDR3 nucleotide sequence: TGTGCCAGCAGCTTAGCGGGGGGCAGCGAGCAGTACGTC.